Below, one T cell receptor (beta chain) is given with its context. This clone was observed a single time. It has no known antigen specificity. Per-base qualities were not stored, and no clone one base away is much larger. The time point label, read with the paper, signifies: baseline before first vaccination. The sample's treatment or condition, from its label and the paper: meningococcal conjugate vaccine given as trial control. Vaccinee samples came from UK trials COV001 and COV002, including a single-blind randomized controlled phase 2/3 trial of AZD1222 (ChAdOx1 nCoV-19) in healthy adults. Trial participant PBMC samples were collected at day 0 and day 28 after the second dose for TCRbeta chain sequencing. The CDR3 regions of human TCRbeta chains were subjected to immunosequencing. In the original analysis: Repertoire TCRs were matched against a reference library of SARS-CoV-2-specific TCRs generated with the MIRA antigen-specificity platform. Breadth was defined as the fraction of unique TCRs that were SARS-CoV-2-associated. Depth was defined as the fraction of total T cells that were SARS-CoV-2-associated. Using the MIRA data, each spike-specific TCR was mapped to the spike region that the TCR reacts to and placed in a CD4 or CD8 class. Log10-transformed breadth and depth values were compared by one-way ANOVA with Sidak's multiple comparisons tests. Entries here come from immuneACCESS through TCRdb and include only in-frame sequences with V and J called. Some clones fail to appear in such tables; in the studies checked, an unresolved V gene covers under half of the shortfall, and the cause of the remainder is unknown. V and J calls and clone size follow that table, whereas D and trimming were derived from the DNA. The sample table contains 130,000 to 150,000 clones; only one count was recorded for 75% to 95% of them. The ten top clones hold around 2.8% of the sample.

These data originate in a study of T cell responses to AZD1222 COVID-19 vaccine (dated by TCRdb to 2020 to 2023). As for the study more broadly: TCR sequencing was performed for 233 trial participants, of whom about 200 were given two doses of AZD1222 and approximately 26 were given two doses of MenACWY control vaccine. Trial participants were enrolled into age subgroups of 18-55, 56-69 and 70-plus years, which contained approximately 150, 30 and 60 TCR-sequenced participants, respectively. On the study overall, not on this receptor specifically: CD4 TCRs associated with the vaccine covered the entire spike protein, and the dominant responses were in regions 160-218 and 743-854. Only a handful of AZD1222 recipients were SARS-CoV-2 seropositive at baseline, limiting conclusions about previously exposed vaccinees. After two AZD1222 doses, spike-specific TCR breadth and depth were significantly higher than at day 0 and than in MenACWY recipients. Reportedly, almost half of the unique spike-specific TCRs recognized epitopes lying outside the regions that are mutated in the B.1.351 and B.1.1.7 variants. In the small 56-69-year group, the increase in depth fell short of significance, most likely because of low power. Because no samples from the day 14 peak response were available, repertoires could be characterized only after the peak T cell response. Participants were mostly white British and included more females than males, and it was suggested by the authors that clonal diversity may have been underestimated.

The clonotype comes from an adult in good health. Sample: peripheral blood, taken on day 0 of MenACWY control vaccination.

The base sequence is TGTGCCAGCAGCAGCCCGGGGGCTGGAAACACCATATATTTT. Its product reads: CASSSPGAGNTIYF. This sequence uses TRBV5-6 and TRBJ1-3; the D gene is perhaps TRBD1, from 5 matching bases. V drops 4 bases and J drops 2 bases, leaving 10 bases in between. The CDR3 numbers 14 residues from cysteine through phenylalanine. This entry keeps only the CDR3 DNA: 42 bases, framed from base 1. CDR1 and CDR2 are drawn from the germline V gene: SGHDT, YYEEEE.